This T cell receptor (beta chain) was observed in a study of a mutant IDH1 vaccine in newly diagnosed glioma. Study at large: It was radiotherapy, temozolomide, or both that patients received previously, with most receiving both.

Of note for this clone: The antigen is undetermined.

Clones were sequenced by immunoSEQ multiplex PCR, and TCRdb holds only the in-frame ones, with some missing. Of approximately 61,000 clones listed, 80% were seen once; the top ten hold 4.5% to 7.5%. Stated time point: week 11, during vaccination. Alongside topical imiquimod, each dose of vaccine comprised 300 ug of mutant IDH1 20-mer peptide. Donor diagnoses consisted of new WHO grade 3 or 4 IDH1-mutant, ATRX-lost astrocytomas. The length of the CDR3 is 14 residues. V was clipped by 5 bases and J by 6 bases; unmatched bases: 9. Germline CDR1 SSHAT, CDR2 FNYEAQ (reference sequence). Sequencing used PBMCs, obtained from a glioma patient whose treatment included an IDH1 peptide vaccine. This TCR came from a man aged 45-65 years with glioma. V and J are TRBV7-7 and TRBJ2-7; the match to TRBD1 covers 8 bases. The CDR3 reads CASSPRTGSSEQYF. CDR3 in DNA: TGTGCCAGCAGCCCTCGGACAGGGAGTTCCGAGCAGTACTTC. The full variable domain, with the rest looked up from reference TRBV7-7 and TRBJ2-7, is GAGVSQSPRYKVTKRGQDVTLRCDPISSHATLYWYQQALGQGPEFLTYFNYEAQPDKSGLPSDRFSAERPEGSISTLTIQRTEQRDSAMYRCASSPRTGSSEQYFGPGTRLTVT.